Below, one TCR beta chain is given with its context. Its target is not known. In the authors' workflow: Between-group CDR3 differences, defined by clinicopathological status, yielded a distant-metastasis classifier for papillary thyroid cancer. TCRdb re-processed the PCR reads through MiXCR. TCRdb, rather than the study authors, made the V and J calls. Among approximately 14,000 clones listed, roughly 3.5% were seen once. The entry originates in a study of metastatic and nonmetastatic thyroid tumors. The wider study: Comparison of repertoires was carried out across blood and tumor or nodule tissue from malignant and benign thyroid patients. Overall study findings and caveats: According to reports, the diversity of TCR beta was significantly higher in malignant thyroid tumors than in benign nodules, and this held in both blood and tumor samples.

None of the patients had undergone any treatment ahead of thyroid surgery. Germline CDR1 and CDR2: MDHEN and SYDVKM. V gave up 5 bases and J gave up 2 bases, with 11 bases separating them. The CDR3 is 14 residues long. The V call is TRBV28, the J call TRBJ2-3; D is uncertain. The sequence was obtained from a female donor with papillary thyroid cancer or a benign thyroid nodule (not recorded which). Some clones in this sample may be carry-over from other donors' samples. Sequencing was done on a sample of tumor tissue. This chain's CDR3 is CASSEAEYTDTQYF. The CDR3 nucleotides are TGTGCCAGCAGTGAGGCGGAGTACACAGATACGCAGTATTTT. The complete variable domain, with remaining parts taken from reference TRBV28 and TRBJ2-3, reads DVKVTQSSRYLVKRTGEKVFLECVQDMDHENMFWYRQDPGLGLRLIYFSYDVKMKEKGDIPEGYSVSREKKERFSLILESASTNQTSMYLCASSEAEYTDTQYFGPGTRLTVL.